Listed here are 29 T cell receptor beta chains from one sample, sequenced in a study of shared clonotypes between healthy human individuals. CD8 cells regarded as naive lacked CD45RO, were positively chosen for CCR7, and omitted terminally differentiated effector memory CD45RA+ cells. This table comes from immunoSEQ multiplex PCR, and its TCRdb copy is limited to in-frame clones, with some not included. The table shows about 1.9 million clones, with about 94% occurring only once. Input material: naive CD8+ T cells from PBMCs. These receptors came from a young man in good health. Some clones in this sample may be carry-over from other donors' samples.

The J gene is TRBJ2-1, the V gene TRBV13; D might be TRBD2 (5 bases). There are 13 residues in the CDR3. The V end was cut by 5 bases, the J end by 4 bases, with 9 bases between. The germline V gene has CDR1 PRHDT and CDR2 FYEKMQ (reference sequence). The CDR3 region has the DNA TGTGCCAGCAGCGAAAGCGGTTACAATGAGCAGTTCTTC. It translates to CASSESGYNEQFF.

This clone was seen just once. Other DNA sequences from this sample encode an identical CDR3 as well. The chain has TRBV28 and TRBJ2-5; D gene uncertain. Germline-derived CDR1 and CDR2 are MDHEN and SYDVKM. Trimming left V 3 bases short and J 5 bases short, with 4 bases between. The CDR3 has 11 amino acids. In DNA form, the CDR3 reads TGTGCCAGCAGTTTCAGGGAGACCCAGTACTTC. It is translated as CASSFRETQYF.

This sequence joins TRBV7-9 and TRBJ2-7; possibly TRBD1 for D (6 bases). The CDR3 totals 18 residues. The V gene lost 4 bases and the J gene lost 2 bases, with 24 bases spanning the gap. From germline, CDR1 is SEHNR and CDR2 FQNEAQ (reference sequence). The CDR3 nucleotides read TGTGCCAGCAGCTCACCGGGACAACTGGGAAGCGACCCCTACGAGCAGTACTTC. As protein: CASSSPGQLGSDPYEQYF.

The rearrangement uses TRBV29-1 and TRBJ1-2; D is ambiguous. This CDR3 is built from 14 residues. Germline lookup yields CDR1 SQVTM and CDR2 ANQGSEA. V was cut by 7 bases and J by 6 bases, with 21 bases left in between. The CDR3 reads CSGSPEASTHGYTF. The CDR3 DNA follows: TGCAGCGGCTCACCGGAAGCGTCTACCCATGGCTACACCTTC.

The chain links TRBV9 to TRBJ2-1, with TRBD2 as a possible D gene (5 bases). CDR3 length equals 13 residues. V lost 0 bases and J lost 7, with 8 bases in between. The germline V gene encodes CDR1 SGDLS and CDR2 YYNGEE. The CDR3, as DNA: TGTGCCAGCAGCGTAGGGACTCAGAATGAGCAGTTCTTC. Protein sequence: CASSVGTQNEQFF.

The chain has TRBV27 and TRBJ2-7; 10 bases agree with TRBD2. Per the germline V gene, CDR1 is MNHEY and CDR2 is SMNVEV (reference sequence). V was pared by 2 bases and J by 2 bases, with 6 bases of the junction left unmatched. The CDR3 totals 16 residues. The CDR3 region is CASSLTGTSVTYEQYF. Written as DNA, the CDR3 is TGTGCCAGCAGTTTAACCGGGACTAGCGTCACCTACGAGCAGTACTTC.

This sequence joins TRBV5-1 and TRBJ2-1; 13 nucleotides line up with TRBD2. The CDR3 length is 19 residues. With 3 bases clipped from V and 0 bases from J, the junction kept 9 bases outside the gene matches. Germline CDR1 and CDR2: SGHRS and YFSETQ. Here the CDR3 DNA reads TGCGCCAGCAGCTCCTTACTAGCGGGAGGGCCCAACTCCTACAATGAGCAGTTCTTC. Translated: CASSSLLAGGPNSYNEQFF.

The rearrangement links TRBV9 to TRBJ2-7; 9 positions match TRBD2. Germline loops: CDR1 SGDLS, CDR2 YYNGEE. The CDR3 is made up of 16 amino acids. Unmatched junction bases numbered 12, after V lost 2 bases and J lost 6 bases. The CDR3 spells CASSVGLAGHYGEQYF. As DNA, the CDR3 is TGTGCCAGCAGCGTGGGGCTAGCGGGACATTACGGCGAGCAGTACTTC. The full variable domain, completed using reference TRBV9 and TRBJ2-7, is DSGVTQTPKHLITATGQRVTLRCSPRSGDLSVYWYQQSLDQGLQFLIQYYNGEERAKGNILERFSAQQFPDLHSELNLSSLELGDSALYFCASSVGLAGHYGEQYFGPGTRLTVT.

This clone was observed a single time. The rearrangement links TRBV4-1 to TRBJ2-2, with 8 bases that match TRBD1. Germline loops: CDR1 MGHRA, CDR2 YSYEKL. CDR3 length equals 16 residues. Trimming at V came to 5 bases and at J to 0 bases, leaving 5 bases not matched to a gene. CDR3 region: CASSYPQGANTGELFF. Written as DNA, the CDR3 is TGCGCCAGCAGCTACCCACAGGGGGCGAACACCGGGGAGCTGTTTTTT.

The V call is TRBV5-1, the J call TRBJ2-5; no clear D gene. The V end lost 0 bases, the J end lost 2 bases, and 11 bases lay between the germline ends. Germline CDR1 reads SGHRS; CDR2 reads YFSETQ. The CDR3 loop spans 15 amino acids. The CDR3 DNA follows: TGCGCCAGCAGCTTGGAACTCTGGGGTCAAGAGACCCAGTACTTC. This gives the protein CASSLELWGQETQYF.

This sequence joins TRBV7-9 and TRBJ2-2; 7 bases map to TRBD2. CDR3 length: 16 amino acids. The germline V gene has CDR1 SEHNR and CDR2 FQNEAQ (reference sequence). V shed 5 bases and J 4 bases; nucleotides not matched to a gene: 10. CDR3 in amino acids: CASSKGLAEPTGELFF. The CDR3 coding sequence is TGTGCCAGCAGCAAGGGGCTAGCGGAGCCCACCGGGGAGCTGTTTTTT.

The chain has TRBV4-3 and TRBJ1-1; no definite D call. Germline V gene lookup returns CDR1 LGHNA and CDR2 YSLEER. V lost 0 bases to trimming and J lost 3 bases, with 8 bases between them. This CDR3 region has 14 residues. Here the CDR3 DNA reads TGCGCCAGCAGCCAAGATCTCGGGTACACTGAAGCTTTCTTT. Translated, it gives CASSQDLGYTEAFF.

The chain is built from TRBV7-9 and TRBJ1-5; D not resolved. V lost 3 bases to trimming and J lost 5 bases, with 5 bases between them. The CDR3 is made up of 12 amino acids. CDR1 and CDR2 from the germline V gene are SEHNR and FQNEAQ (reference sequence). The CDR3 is CASSFAHQPQHF. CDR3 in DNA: TGTGCCAGCAGCTTCGCCCATCAGCCCCAGCATTTT.

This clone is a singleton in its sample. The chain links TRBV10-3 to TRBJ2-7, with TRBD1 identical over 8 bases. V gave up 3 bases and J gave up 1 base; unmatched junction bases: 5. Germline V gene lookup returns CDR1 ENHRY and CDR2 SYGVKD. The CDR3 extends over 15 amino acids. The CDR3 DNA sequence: TGTGCCATCAGTGACGAGACAGGGGTATCCTACGAGCAGTACTTC. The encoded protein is CAISDETGVSYEQYF.

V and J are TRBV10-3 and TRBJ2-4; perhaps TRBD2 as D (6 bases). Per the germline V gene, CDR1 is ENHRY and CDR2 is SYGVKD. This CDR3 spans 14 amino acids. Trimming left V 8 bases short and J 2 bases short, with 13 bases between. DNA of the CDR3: TGTGCCATCGCAACGGCGGGGCCCAAAAACATTCAGTACTTC. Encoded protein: CAIATAGPKNIQYF.

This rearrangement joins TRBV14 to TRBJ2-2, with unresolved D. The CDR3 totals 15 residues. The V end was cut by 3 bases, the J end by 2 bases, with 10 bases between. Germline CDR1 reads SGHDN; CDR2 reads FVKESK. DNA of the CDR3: TGTGCCAGCAGCCAGGATTGGGGAAACACCGGGGAGCTGTTTTTT. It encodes CASSQDWGNTGELFF. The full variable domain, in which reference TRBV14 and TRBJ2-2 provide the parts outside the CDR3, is EAGVTQFPSHSVIEKGQTVTLRCDPISGHDNLYWYRRVMGKEIKFLLHFVKESKQDESGMPNNRFLAERTGGTYSTLKVQPAELEDSGVYFCASSQDWGNTGELFFGEGSRLTVL.

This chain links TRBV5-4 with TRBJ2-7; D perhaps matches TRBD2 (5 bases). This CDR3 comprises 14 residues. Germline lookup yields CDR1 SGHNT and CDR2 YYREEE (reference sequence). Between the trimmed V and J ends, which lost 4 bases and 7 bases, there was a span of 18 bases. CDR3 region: CASSTREGDVEQYF. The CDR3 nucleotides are TGTGCCAGCAGCACCCGGGAAGGAGACGTAGAGCAGTACTTC.

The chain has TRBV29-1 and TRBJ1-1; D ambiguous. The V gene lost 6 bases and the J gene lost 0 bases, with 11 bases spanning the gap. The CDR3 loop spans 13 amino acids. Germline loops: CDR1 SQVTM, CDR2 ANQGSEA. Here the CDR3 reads CSVFPGLNTEAFF. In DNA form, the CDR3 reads TGCAGCGTGTTCCCCGGTCTGAACACTGAAGCTTTCTTT. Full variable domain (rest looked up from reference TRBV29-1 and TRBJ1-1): SAVISQKPSRDICQRGTSLTIQCQVDSQVTMMFWYRQQPGQSLTLIATANQGSEATYESGFVIDKFPISRPNLTFSTLTVSNMSPEDSSIYLCSVFPGLNTEAFFGQGTRLTVV.

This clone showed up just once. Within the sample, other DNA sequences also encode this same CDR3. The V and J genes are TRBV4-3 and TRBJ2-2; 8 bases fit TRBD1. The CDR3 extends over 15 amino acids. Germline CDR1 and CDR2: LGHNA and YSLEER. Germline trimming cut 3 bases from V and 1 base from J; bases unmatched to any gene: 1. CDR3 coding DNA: TGCGCCAGCAGCCAGGGGACAGGGAACACCGGGGAGCTGTTTTTT. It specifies CASSQGTGNTGELFF.

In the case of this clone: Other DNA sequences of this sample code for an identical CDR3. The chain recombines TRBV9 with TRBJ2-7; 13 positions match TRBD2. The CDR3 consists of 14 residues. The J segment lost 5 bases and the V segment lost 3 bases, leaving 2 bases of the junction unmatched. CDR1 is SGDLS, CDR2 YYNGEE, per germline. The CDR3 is CASSAGTSGNEQYF. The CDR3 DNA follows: TGTGCCAGCAGCGCGGGGACTAGCGGGAACGAGCAGTACTTC.

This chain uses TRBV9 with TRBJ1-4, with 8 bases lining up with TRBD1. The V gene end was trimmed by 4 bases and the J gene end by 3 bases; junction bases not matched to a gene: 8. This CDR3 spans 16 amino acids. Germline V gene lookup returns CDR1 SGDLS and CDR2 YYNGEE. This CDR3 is CASSPFQGASNEKLFF. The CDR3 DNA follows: TGTGCCAGCAGCCCCTTTCAGGGGGCTTCTAATGAAAAACTGTTTTTT.

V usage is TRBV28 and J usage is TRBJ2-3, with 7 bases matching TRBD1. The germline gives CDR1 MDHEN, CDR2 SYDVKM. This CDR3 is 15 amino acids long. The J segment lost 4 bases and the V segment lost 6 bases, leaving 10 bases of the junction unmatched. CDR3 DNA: TGTGCCAGCAGGACGACAGGGATGAGGTCAGATACGCAGTATTTT. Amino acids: CASRTTGMRSDTQYF.

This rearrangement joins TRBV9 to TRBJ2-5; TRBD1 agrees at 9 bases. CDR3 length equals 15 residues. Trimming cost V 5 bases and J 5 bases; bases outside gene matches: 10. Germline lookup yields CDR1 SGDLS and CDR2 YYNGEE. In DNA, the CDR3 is TGTGCCAGCAGTGCAACCAACAGGGGGCGGGAGACCCAGTACTTC. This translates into CASSATNRGRETQYF.

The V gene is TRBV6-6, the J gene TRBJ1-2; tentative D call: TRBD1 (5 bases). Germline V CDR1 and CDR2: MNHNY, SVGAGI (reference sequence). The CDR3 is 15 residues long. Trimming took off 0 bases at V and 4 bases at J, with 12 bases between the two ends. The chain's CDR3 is CASSYSEGRLYGYTF. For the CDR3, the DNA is TGTGCCAGCAGTTACTCAGAGGGACGTCTCTATGGCTACACCTTC.

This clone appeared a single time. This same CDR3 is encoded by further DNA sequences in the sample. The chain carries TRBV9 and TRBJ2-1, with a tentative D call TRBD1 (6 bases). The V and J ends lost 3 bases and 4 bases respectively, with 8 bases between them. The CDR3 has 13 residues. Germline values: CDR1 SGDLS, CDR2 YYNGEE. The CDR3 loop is CASSATGYNEQFF. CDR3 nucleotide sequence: TGTGCCAGCAGCGCAACAGGGTACAATGAGCAGTTCTTC.

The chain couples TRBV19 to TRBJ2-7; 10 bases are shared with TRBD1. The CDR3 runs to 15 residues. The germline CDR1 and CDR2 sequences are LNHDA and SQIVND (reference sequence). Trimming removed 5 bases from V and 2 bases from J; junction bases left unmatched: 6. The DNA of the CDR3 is TGTGCCAGTAGTCCGGTAGGGACAGGGGCCTACGAGCAGTACTTC. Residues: CASSPVGTGAYEQYF.

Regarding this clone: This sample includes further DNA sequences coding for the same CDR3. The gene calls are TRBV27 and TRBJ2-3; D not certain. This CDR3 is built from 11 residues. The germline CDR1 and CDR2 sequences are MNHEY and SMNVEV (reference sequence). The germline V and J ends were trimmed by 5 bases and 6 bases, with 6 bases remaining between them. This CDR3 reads CASSLGDTQYF. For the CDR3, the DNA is TGTGCCAGCAGTCTGGGTGATACGCAGTATTTT.

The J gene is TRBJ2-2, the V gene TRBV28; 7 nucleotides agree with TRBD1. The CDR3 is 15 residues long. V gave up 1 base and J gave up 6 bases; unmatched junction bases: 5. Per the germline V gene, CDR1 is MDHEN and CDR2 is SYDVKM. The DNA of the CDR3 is TGTGCCAGCAGTTTATCGACAGGGTATCCCGGGGAGCTGTTTTTT. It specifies CASSLSTGYPGELFF.

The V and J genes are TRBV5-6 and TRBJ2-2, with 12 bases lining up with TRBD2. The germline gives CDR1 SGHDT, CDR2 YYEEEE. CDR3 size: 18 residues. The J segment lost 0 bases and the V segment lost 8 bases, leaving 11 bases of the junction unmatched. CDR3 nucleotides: TGTGCCAGTACCAAAGGACTAGCGGGACCAGCGAACACCGGGGAGCTGTTTTTT. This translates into CASTKGLAGPANTGELFF.